This entry concerns a single TCR beta chain. In the authors' methods: It was from reference gene primer amplification that nucleated cell counts were estimated. The method was immunoSEQ multiplex PCR; TCRdb's version includes in-frame clones alone and lacks a portion of them. V and J calls and clone size are those listed in that table; D and trimming were worked out from the DNA. Of about 61,000 clones listed, 85% to 90% are singletons. These data originate in a study of blood T cell repertoires in COVID-19. The overall study: Samples came from the United States, Italy and Spain, spanning acute and convalescent COVID-19. T cells, B-cell-depleted T cells, or PBMCs supplied cDNA or gDNA.

Germline assignment: CDR1 LGHNT and CDR2 FRNRAP. V shed 0 bases and J shed 0 bases, with 9 bases lying between them. The length of the CDR3 is 16 residues. What was sequenced was peripheral blood. The genes are TRBV12-5 and TRBJ2-4; weak D call: TRBD2 (5 bases). This sequence originates from a woman aged 45 to 65 with active or convalescent COVID-19. The CDR3 sequence: CASGLVEGTAKNIQYF. The CDR3 nucleotides read TGTGCTAGTGGTTTGGTAGAGGGAACAGCCAAAAACATTCAGTACTTC.